Given below is one T cell receptor (beta chain) in context. Repertoires were generated with immunoSEQ multiplex PCR, while TCRdb's copy carries only in-frame clones and drops some. The sample holds about 2 million clones, about 94% seen once. This sample was taken from a study of shared clonotypes between healthy human individuals. Trimming removed 5 bases from V and 7 bases from J, with 15 bases in between. This CDR3 is built from 14 residues. The germline V gene has CDR1 MNHNS and CDR2 SASEGT. CD8 cells regarded as naive lacked CD45RO, were positively chosen for CCR7, and omitted terminally differentiated effector memory CD45RA+ cells.

The chain has TRBV6-1 and TRBJ2-1; D could derive from TRBD1 or TRBD2 (5 bases each). Sample: naive CD8+ T cells sorted from blood. The receptor was derived from a man younger than 35 in good health. The CDR3 loop reads CASSLGTEANEQFF. The CDR3 DNA reads TGTGCCAGCAGTCTTGGGACGGAGGCGAATGAGCAGTTCTTC.